This T cell receptor (beta chain) stems from a study of T cells in Graves' hyperthyroidism and ophthalmopathy. This clonotype was detected many times. Researchers amplified the TCR beta CDR3 regions from RNA transcripts. HTBI primers were the set used in a first-round RT-PCR of the TCR CDR3. One entry per CDR3 protein results from TCRdb running MiXCR on the multiplex PCR reads. The table records fewer than 700,000 distinct CDR3 sequences, 15% to 20% of them present only once. Across 18 months, stable Graves' hyperthyroidism was marked by no progression to ophthalmopathy. Hyperthyroidism was newly diagnosed in patients aged 18 to 65 (duration under 2 months). The CDR3 contains 14 residues. V was cut by 3 bases and J by 3 bases, with 13 bases left in between. Per germline, CDR1 SQVTM and CDR2 ANQGSEA.

The V call is TRBV29-1, the J call TRBJ2-3, with D possibly being TRBD2 (6 bases). Source material: blood. This clonotype originated in a woman aged 25 to 45 with Graves' hyperthyroidism. CDR3 amino acids: CSVDHGGRTDTQYF. CDR3 sequence (DNA): TGCAGCGTTGATCACGGGGGAAGGACAGATACGCAGTATTTT.